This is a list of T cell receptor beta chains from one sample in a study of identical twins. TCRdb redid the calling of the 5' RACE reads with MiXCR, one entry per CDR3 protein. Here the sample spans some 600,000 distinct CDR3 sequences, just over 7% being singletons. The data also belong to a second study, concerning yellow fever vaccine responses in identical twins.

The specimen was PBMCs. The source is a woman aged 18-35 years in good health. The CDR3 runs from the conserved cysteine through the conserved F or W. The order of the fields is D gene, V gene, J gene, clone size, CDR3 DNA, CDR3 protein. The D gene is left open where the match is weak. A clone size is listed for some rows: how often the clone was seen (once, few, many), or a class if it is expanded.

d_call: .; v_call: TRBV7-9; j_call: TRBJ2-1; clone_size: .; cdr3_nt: TGTGCCAGCAGCCCTCCCTCCCGGAGTGAGCAGTTCTTC; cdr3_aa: CASSPPSRSEQFF
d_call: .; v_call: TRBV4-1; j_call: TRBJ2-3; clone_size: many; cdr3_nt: TGCGCCAGCAGCCAAGAGGTATCCATAGACACAGATACGCAGTATTTT; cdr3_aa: CASSQEVSIDTDTQYF
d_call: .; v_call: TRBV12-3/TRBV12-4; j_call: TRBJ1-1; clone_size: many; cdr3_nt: TGTGCCAGCAGTTTAGCGGGTAACAGTCCGAACACTGAAGCTTTCTTT; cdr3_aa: CASSLAGNSPNTEAFF
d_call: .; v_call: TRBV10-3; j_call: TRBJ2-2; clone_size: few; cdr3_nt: TGTGCCATCAGGGGTAGCGGGAACACCGGGGAGCTGTTTTTT; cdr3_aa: CAIRGSGNTGELFF
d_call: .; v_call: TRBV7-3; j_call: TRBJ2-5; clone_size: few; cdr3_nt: TGTGCCAGCAGTCTTATAGGGAGCCAAGAGACCCAGTACTTC; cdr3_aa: CASSLIGSQETQYF
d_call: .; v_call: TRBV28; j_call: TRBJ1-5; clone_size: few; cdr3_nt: TGTGCCAGCAGTTCCCCGTCGGGCCCCAATCAGCCCCAGCATTTT; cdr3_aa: CASSSPSGPNQPQHF
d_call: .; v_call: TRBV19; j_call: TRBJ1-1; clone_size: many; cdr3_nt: TGTGCCAGTAGTTCGGACGGGCCGAGGAACACTGAAGCTTTCTTT; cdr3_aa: CASSSDGPRNTEAFF
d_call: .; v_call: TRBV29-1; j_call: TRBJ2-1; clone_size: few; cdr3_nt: TGCAGCGTTGAATTGGGCTACAATGAGCAGTTCTTC; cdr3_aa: CSVELGYNEQFF
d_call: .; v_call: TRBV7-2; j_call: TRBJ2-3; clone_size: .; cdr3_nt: TGTGCCAGCAGCTTGTGGCGGAGCACAGATACGCAGTATTTT; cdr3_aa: CASSLWRSTDTQYF
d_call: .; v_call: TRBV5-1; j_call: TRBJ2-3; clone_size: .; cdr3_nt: TGCGCCAGCAGCTTGGCCTCAGGGTCCCACACAGATACGCAGTATTTT; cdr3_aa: CASSLASGSHTDTQYF
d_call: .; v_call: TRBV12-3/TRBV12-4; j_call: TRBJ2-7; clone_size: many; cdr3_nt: TGTGCCAGCAGCCAAACGGGACTCTCCTACGAGCAGTACTTC; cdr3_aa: CASSQTGLSYEQYF
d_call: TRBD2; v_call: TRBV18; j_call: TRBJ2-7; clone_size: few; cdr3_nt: TGTGCCAGCTCACCGGGACTAGAATCCTACGAGCAGTACTTC; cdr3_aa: CASSPGLESYEQYF
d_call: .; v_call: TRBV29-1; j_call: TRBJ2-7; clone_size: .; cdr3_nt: TGCAGCGTTGCCAGGGCCTACGAGCAGTACTTC; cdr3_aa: CSVARAYEQYF
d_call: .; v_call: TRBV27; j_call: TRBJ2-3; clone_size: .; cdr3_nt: TGTGCCAGCAGTGTCAGGCAGGCGAGGACAGATACGCAGTATTTT; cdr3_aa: CASSVRQARTDTQYF
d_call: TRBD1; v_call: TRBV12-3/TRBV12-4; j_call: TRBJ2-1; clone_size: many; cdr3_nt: TGTGCCAGCAGAGCCGGGACAGGGCTCGGGCACAATGAGCAGTTCTTC; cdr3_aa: CASRAGTGLGHNEQFF
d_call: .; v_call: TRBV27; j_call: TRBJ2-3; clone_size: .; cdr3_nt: TGTGCCAGCAGTCCCTCGGCGGCCCGCACAGATACGCAGTATTTT; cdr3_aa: CASSPSAARTDTQYF
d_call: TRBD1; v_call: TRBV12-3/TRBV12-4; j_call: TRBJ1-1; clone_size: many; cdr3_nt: TGTGCCAGCAGTTTAGGGACAGGGCTGAACACTGAAGCTTTCTTT; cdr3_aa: CASSLGTGLNTEAFF
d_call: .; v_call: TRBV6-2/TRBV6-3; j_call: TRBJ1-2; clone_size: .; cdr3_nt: TGTGCCAGCAGTTCCCCCTCGGGGGGCGTTAATGGCTACACCTTC; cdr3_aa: CASSSPSGGVNGYTF
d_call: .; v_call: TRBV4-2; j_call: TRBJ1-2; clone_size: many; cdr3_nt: TGTGCCAGCAGCCAAGATAGCCTTTCTAACTATGGCTACACCTTC; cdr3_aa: CASSQDSLSNYGYTF
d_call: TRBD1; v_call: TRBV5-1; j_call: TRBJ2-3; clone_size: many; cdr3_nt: TGCGCCAGCAGACCTTCGACAGGGGGCAGGGGCACAGATACGCAGTATTTT; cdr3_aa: CASRPSTGGRGTDTQYF
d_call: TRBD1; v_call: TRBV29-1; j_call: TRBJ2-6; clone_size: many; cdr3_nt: TGCAGCGTTGAAGGGACAGGGGGCTCTGGGGCCAACGTCCTGACTTTC; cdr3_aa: CSVEGTGGSGANVLTF